The 21 T cell receptor beta chains listed next were all sequenced from one sample in a study of CD8 T cells in ankylosing spondylitis. Study-wide results and caveats: Several highly homologous variants made up a TCR beta motif, and this motif appeared characteristic of ankylosing spondylitis blood.

Their target antigens are unknown. TCRdb itself ran the 5' RACE reads through MiXCR, one entry per CDR3 protein. The sample has approximately 500,000 distinct CDR3 sequences; 10% to 15% are singletons. The sequencing sample was made of blood, either unsorted or a sorted T cell fraction (not recorded which). The receptor source for this set is a male donor with ankylosing spondylitis.

This clonotype was counted ten times or more. The chain recombines TRBV20-1 with TRBJ2-2; possible D gene TRBD2, 6 bases. V shed 2 bases and J shed 0 bases, with 7 bases lying between them. The CDR3 extends over 14 amino acids. The germline CDR1 and CDR2 sequences are DFQATT and SNEGSKA (reference sequence). The CDR3 DNA is TGCAGTGCTAGAAGCGGGTCGAACACCGGGGAGCTGTTTTTT. Residues: CSARSGSNTGELFF.

There are a few counts of this clonotype. The rearrangement joins TRBV2 to TRBJ1-2; D not resolved. The CDR3 extends over 15 amino acids. The germline V gene has CDR1 SNHLY and CDR2 FYNNEI. Trimming stripped 3 bases from V and 7 bases from J, with 18 bases between. This chain's CDR3 is CASSDEGAVVSGYTF. CDR3 nucleotides: TGTGCCAGCAGTGACGAGGGTGCTGTTGTATCTGGCTACACCTTC.

The sample holds a few counts of this clonotype. This sequence joins TRBV12-3 or TRBV12-4 and TRBJ2-5; TRBD2 matches 11 bases. The CDR3 extends over 16 amino acids. J lost 6 bases, V lost 1 base, and 7 bases had no gene match. CDR3 nucleotides: TGTGCCAGCAGTTTAGGGCTAGCGGGAGGACGAAAGACCCAGTACTTC. Amino acid sequence: CASSLGLAGGRKTQYF.

V and J are TRBV25-1 and TRBJ2-2; no clear D gene. The CDR3 length is 14 residues. The V gene's germline CDR1 is MGHDK and CDR2 SYGVNS. Trimming removed 5 bases from V and 3 bases from J, with 10 bases in between. DNA for the CDR3: TGTGCCAGCAGTTCTTCCCTGGACACCGGGGAGCTGTTTTTT. Translation: CASSSSLDTGELFF.

The genes are TRBV19 and TRBJ1-6, with D possibly being TRBD1 (6 bases). The V gene lost 7 bases and the J gene lost 10 bases, with 14 bases spanning the gap. From germline, CDR1 is LNHDA and CDR2 SQIVND (reference sequence). This CDR3 has 13 amino acids. DNA for the CDR3: TGTGCCAGTAACCTCGGGGGGCGATCACCCCTCCACTTT. Amino acid sequence: CASNLGGRSPLHF.

The chain uses TRBV20-1 and TRBJ2-1; D gene uncertain. Looked up from germline, CDR1 is DFQATT and CDR2 is SNEGSKA (reference sequence). The CDR3 covers 11 residues. V was shortened by 6 bases and J by 9 bases, with 12 bases between the two germline ends. In nucleotides, the CDR3 is TGCAGTGCACCTCTTCAGAGTGAGCAGTTCTTC. Its translation: CSAPLQSEQFF.

This clonotype was picked up one time. The gene calls are TRBV6-5 and TRBJ1-2; D uncertain. Trimming cost V 2 bases and J 0 bases, with 10 bases left between them. Per germline, CDR1 MNHEY and CDR2 SVGAGI. The CDR3 has 15 residues. The CDR3 coding sequence is TGTGCCAGCAGTTACGACGTAAGAGCTAACTATGGCTACACCTTC. This sequence encodes CASSYDVRANYGYTF.

Here the CDR3 reads CASSARQYEQYF. The CDR3 coding sequence is TGTGCCAGCAGCGCCCGACAGTACGAGCAGTACTTC. This chain connects TRBV11-2 to TRBJ2-7; a weak D match, TRBD1 (5 bases). V was shortened by 5 bases and J by 4 bases, with 9 bases between the two germline ends. There are 12 residues in the CDR3. Per germline, CDR1 SGHAT and CDR2 FQNNGV. The whole variable domain, filled in from reference TRBV11-2 and TRBJ2-7, reads EAGVAQSPRYKIIEKRQSVAFWCNPISGHATLYWYQQILGQGPKLLIQFQNNGVVDDSQLPKDRFSAERLKGVDSTLKIQPAKLEDSAVYLCASSARQYEQYFGPGTRLTVT.

This chain joins TRBV28 and TRBJ2-5; the D gene is possibly TRBD1 (6 bases). Trimming stripped 7 bases from V and 5 bases from J, with 17 bases between. The CDR3 sequence is 14 residues long. Germline CDR1 is MDHEN and CDR2 is SYDVKM. CDR3 residues: CASKLQGTGETQYF. The CDR3 DNA is TGTGCCAGCAAGTTACAGGGTACTGGGGAGACCCAGTACTTC.

This clonotype was counted ten times or more. This chain joins TRBV9 and TRBJ2-1; D may be TRBD2 (6 bases). Germline V CDR1 and CDR2: SGDLS, YYNGEE. CDR3 length: 16 residues. Between the trimmed V and J ends, which lost 3 bases and 4 bases, there was a span of 17 bases. CDR3 amino acids: CASSGHLSGPYNEQFF. CDR3 nucleotides: TGTGCCAGCAGCGGCCACCTCAGCGGGCCATACAATGAGCAGTTCTTC.

This chain connects TRBV7-8 to TRBJ1-2; no definite D call. CDR1 is SGHVS and CDR2 is FQNEAQ in the germline V gene. V was trimmed by 1 base and J by 5 bases, leaving 14 bases between them. CDR3 length equals 15 residues. The CDR3, as DNA: TGTGCCAGCAGCTTAGGGTGGGGTGATGCGTATGGCTACACCTTC. Its translation is CASSLGWGDAYGYTF.

Many counts were recorded for this clonotype. The chain couples TRBV5-1 to TRBJ2-3, with 11 bases that match TRBD1. The CDR3 extends over 15 amino acids. V was pared by 3 bases and J by 5 bases, with 5 bases of the junction left unmatched. Per germline, CDR1 SGHRS and CDR2 YFSETQ. Here the CDR3 DNA reads TGCGCCAGCAGCTGGACAGGGGGCGAAGTAGATACGCAGTATTTT. Its translation is CASSWTGGEVDTQYF.

This clonotype has a handful of counts. The chain has TRBV5-1 and TRBJ2-3, with D possibly being TRBD2 (5 bases). Germline-derived CDR1 and CDR2 are SGHRS and YFSETQ. V lost 4 bases to trimming and J lost 1 base, with 10 bases between them. The CDR3 is 14 amino acids. The chain's CDR3 is CASSPGGGTDTQYF. CDR3 DNA: TGCGCCAGCAGCCCAGGAGGCGGCACAGATACGCAGTATTTT.

The CDR3 sequence is CASSQRLGIANYGYTF. Written as DNA, the CDR3 is TGTGCCAGCAGCCAAAGACTGGGCATAGCTAACTATGGCTACACCTTC. The V call is TRBV12-3 or TRBV12-4, the J call TRBJ1-2; D not resolved. This CDR3 is 16 amino acids long. Trimming shortened V by 6 bases and J by 0 bases, and 17 bases separated the two germline ends.

This clonotype was picked up a small number of times. The chain combines TRBV7-4 with TRBJ2-1; TRBD2 agrees at 11 bases. Losses at the gene ends were 5 bases for V and 8 bases for J; bases not matched to a gene: 11. The CDR3 extends over 16 amino acids. Germline lookup yields CDR1 SGHVT and CDR2 SQSDAQ. CDR3 region: CASSVSSGRAVHEQFF. CDR3 nucleotides: TGTGCCAGCAGCGTGAGTAGCGGGAGGGCCGTGCATGAGCAGTTCTTC.

The chain is built from TRBV11-2 and TRBJ2-2; 9 bases agree with TRBD2. CDR3 length: 18 residues. Losses at the gene ends were 4 bases for V and 4 bases for J; bases not matched to a gene: 13. CDR1 is SGHAT, CDR2 FQNNGV, per germline. CDR3 sequence: CASSSLAGETLGTGELFF. CDR3 in DNA: TGTGCCAGCAGCTCATTAGCGGGAGAGACTCTCGGCACCGGGGAGCTGTTTTTT.

The rearrangement uses TRBV12-3 or TRBV12-4 and TRBJ2-1; D is possibly TRBD1 (6 bases). Trimming cost V 6 bases and J 2 bases, with 14 bases left between them. This CDR3 has 15 residues. CDR3 in amino acids: CASSPDGGTYNEQFF. The CDR3 DNA sequence: TGTGCCAGCAGCCCTGATGGGGGCACCTACAATGAGCAGTTCTTC.

This clonotype was found a few times. The chain uses TRBV25-1 and TRBJ2-3; the D is unclear. Germline loops: CDR1 MGHDK, CDR2 SYGVNS. This CDR3 comprises 16 residues. Trimming removed 3 bases from V and 0 bases from J, with 13 bases in between. The CDR3 loop reads CASSDHLAASTDTQYF. The DNA of the CDR3 is TGTGCCAGCAGTGACCACTTGGCGGCTAGCACAGATACGCAGTATTTT.

The chain joins TRBV6-4 to TRBJ1-5; D remains ambiguous. V lost 3 bases, J lost 3 bases, and 6 bases lay in between. Per germline, CDR1 MRHNA and CDR2 SNTAGT. The CDR3 has 13 residues. The CDR3 sequence: CASSEQLNQPQHF. The CDR3 DNA is TGTGCCAGCAGTGAACAGCTCAATCAGCCCCAGCATTTT.

The chain carries TRBV20-1 and TRBJ2-1; tentatively, D is TRBD2 (6 bases). In germline, CDR1 is DFQATT, CDR2 SNEGSKA (reference sequence). This CDR3 contains 14 residues. Between the trimmed V and J ends, which lost 6 bases and 0 bases, there was a span of 12 bases. In DNA form, the CDR3 reads TGCAGTGCCAGAACGGGGGTCTCCTACAATGAGCAGTTCTTC. Amino acids: CSARTGVSYNEQFF.

V and J are TRBV4-2 and TRBJ2-3; 10 positions agree with TRBD2. Germline V gives CDR1 LGHNA, CDR2 YNFKEQ. Trimming removed 0 bases from V and 6 bases from J; junction bases left unmatched: 6. There are 16 residues in the CDR3. The CDR3 loop reads CASSQETSGITDTQYF. For the CDR3, the DNA is TGTGCCAGCAGCCAAGAAACTAGCGGGATAACTGATACGCAGTATTTT.